This entry is about one T cell receptor (beta chain). The sample originates from a study of OX40 agonist ivuxolimab in advanced cancers. Germline-derived CDR1 and CDR2 are MNHEY and SVGAGI. The CDR3 runs 14 residues. The V end lost 6 bases, the J end lost 0 bases, and 11 bases lay between the germline ends. The table came from immunoSEQ multiplex PCR; TCRdb's copy has only in-frame clones and leaves some out. The profile covers about 79,000 clones, with roughly 87% appearing a single time and 0.33% taken by the ten largest. The chain uses TRBV6-5 and TRBJ1-1, with D possibly matching TRBD1 (6 bases). This specimen was CD4+ or CD8+ T cells sorted from blood, taken in a trial of the OX40 agonist ivuxolimab. This clonotype was sampled from an adult with an advanced solid tumor such as melanoma, head and neck, liver or kidney cancer. The CDR3 DNA sequence: TGTGCCAGCAGCCGAGGGGGGGTGAACACTGAAGCTTTCTTT. This sequence encodes CASSRGGVNTEAFF.